Following are 4 T cell receptor beta chains from one sample sequenced in a study of T-cell memory formation after mild COVID-19. Using its own MiXCR run on the 5' RACE reads, TCRdb lists one record per CDR3 protein. The sample comprises fewer than 50,000 distinct CDR3 sequences, more than 7% of which are singletons, and about 1.4% rests with the top ten. Sample: PBMCs or a T cell subset sorted from them (not recorded which). The receptors were gathered from a man between 18 and 35 years old who had mild COVID-19 (a few samples of this study predate the infection). Cell type and time point are not known.

The CDR3 nucleotides are TGCGCCAGCAGCCAACAGGGGGTTTTGAAAGAGACCCAGTACTTC. Translating it yields CASSQQGVLKETQYF. This chain links TRBV4-3 with TRBJ2-5, with 7 bases identical to TRBD1. V was pared by 2 bases and J by 3 bases, with 6 bases of the junction left unmatched. The CDR3 covers 15 residues. Germline V gene lookup returns CDR1 LGHNA and CDR2 YSLEER.

V is TRBV12-3 or TRBV12-4 and J is TRBJ2-1; D remains ambiguous. The CDR3 sequence is 14 residues long. Trimming took 3 bases from V and 5 from J, leaving 11 bases between them. The CDR3 loop reads CASSFFGSNNEQFF. The DNA for the CDR3 is TGTGCCAGCAGTTTCTTCGGCAGTAACAATGAGCAGTTCTTC.

This sequence joins TRBV7-3 and TRBJ1-1; D might be TRBD1 (6 bases). The CDR3 covers 15 residues. The germline V gene has CDR1 SGHTA and CDR2 FQGTGA. V lost 3 bases and J 2 bases, leaving 13 bases between the germline ends. CDR3 residues: CASSLAWTDNTEAFF. The CDR3 DNA sequence: TGTGCCAGCAGCTTGGCATGGACAGACAACACTGAAGCTTTCTTT.

The V call is TRBV7-2, the J call TRBJ1-3, with D uncertain. The V and J ends lost 7 bases and 11 bases respectively, with 24 bases between them. Germline V gene data show CDR1 as SGHTA and CDR2 as FQGNSA. There are 15 residues in the CDR3. DNA of the CDR3: TGTGCCAGCACCCAAGGTGGCAGGACCCCACAAGCCATATATTTT. Translated, it gives CASTQGGRTPQAIYF. Looking up the rest from reference TRBV7-2 and TRBJ1-3 gives the full variable domain: GAGVSQSPSNKVTEKGKDVELRCDPISGHTALYWYRQSLGQGLEFLIYFQGNSAPDKSGLPSDRFSAERTGGSVSTLTIQRTQQEDSAVYLCASTQGGRTPQAIYFGEGSWLTVV.